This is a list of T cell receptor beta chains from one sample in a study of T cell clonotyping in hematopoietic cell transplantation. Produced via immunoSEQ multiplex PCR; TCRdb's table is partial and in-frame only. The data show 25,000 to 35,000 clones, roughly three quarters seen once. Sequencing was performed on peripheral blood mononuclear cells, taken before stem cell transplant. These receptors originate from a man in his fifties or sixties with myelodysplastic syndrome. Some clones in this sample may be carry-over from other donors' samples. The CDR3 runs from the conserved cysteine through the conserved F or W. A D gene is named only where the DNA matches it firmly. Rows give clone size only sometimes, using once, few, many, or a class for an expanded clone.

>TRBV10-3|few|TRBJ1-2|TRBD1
TGTGCCATCAGTGAGGGGACAGGTGAATATGGCTACACCTTC
CAISEGTGEYGYTF
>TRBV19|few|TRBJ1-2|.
TGTGCCAGTGGACCCAGGACTGACTATGGCTACACCTTC
CASGPRTDYGYTF
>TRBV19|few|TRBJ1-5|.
TGTGCCAGTAGTGTACAGGGTGGAGGGCAGCCCCAGCATTTT
CASSVQGGGQPQHF
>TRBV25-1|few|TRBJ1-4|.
TGTGCCAGCAGTGTTCGGGGGGAGACTAATGAAAAACTGTTTTTT
CASSVRGETNEKLFF
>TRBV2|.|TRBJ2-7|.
TGTGCCAGCAGTTGGGGGTCCGAGCAGTACTTC
CASSWGSEQYF
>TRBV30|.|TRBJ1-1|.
TGTGCCCGGAGTGCGGACACTGAAGCTTTCTTT
CARSADTEAFF
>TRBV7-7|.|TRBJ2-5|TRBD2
TGTGCTAGCAGCTTAGCGGGAGGGGCAAAAGAGACCCAGTACTTC
CASSLAGGAKETQYF
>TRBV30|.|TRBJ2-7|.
TGTGCCTTGCAGGGGTCCCCCTACGAGCAGTACTTC
CALQGSPYEQYF
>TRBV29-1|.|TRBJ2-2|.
TGCACAATGGGGTCGGACGGGGAGCTGTTTTTT
CTMGSDGELFF
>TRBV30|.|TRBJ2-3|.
TGTGCCTGGAGGTACACAGATACGCAGTATTTT
CAWRYTDTQYF
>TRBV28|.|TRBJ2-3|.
TGTGCCAGCAGTTTAGCGAGGGCGACAGATACGCAGTATTTT
CASSLARATDTQYF
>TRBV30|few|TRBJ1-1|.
TGTGCCTGGAGTGATGGGAACACTGAAGCTTTCTTT
CAWSDGNTEAFF
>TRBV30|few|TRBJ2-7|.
TGTGCCTGGAGTATGGGGGGCGCCTCCTACGAGCAGTACTTC
CAWSMGGASYEQYF
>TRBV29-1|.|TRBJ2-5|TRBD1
TGCAGCGTTGAGGAGGACAGGGGGAAGACCCAGTACTTC
CSVEEDRGKTQYF
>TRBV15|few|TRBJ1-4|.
TGTGCCACCACATGGGCAGCCCATGAAAAACTGTTTTTT
CATTWAAHEKLFF
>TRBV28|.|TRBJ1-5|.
TGTGCCAGCAACTCAGGTAGGCCCCAGCATTTT
CASNSGRPQHF
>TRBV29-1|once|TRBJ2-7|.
TGCAGCGTTGTGACAACAACCTCTCCGGCCTACGAGCAGTACTTC
CSVVTTTSPAYEQYF
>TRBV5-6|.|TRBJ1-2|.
TGTGCCAGCAGCGCGGACACACTATATGGCTACACCTTC
CASSADTLYGYTF
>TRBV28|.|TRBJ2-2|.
TGTGCCAGCAGCCACCTTCCCGGGGAGCTGTTTTTT
CASSHLPGELFF
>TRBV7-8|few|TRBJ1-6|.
TGTGCCAGCAGCCCGAAAACTGGCAGGGGATTGAATTCACCCCTCCACTTT
CASSPKTGRGLNSPLHF
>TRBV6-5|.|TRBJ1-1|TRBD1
TGTGCCAGCAACCCGACAGGGCCTTTCACTGAAGCTTTCTTT
CASNPTGPFTEAFF
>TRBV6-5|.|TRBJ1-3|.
TGTGCCAGCAGTTACGGGGACGCCATCTCTGGAAACACCATATATTTT
CASSYGDAISGNTIYF
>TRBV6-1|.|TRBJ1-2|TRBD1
TGTGCCAGCAGTGATGGGACAGGGGATTTCTATGGCTACACCTTC
CASSDGTGDFYGYTF
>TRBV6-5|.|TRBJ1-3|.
TGTGCCAGCAGTCCCGGGGCCACTGGAAACACCATATATTTT
CASSPGATGNTIYF
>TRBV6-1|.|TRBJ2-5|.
TGTGCCAGCAGTGAATCCCGTGCTAGCACAGAGACCCAGTACTTC
CASSESRASTETQYF
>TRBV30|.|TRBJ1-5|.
TGTGCCTGGAGCGACAGCAGCAATCAGCCCCAGCATTTT
CAWSDSSNQPQHF
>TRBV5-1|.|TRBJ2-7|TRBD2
TGCGCCAGCAGCTTAGCTAGCGGGTTGTACGAGCAGTACTTC
CASSLASGLYEQYF
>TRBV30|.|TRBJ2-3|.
TGTGCTGGGGGGGGGCCTCCCGGAGATACGCAGTATTTT
CAGGGPPGDTQYF
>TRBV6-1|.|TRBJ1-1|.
TGTGCCAGCAGTGATGTAGGGTACACTGAAGCTTTCTTT
CASSDVGYTEAFF
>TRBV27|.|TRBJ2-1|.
TGTGCCAGCAGTTCAGTAGCGGTTGACAATGAGCAGTTCTTC
CASSSVAVDNEQFF
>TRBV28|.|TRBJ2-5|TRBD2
TGTGCCAGCAGTCCCCGATGGGCTAGCGGGGTTACCCAGTACTTC
CASSPRWASGVTQYF
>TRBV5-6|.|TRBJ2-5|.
TGTGCCAGCAGCTTGCTGGGGAGGGGGCAAGAGACCCAGTACTTC
CASSLLGRGQETQYF
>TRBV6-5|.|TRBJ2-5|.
TGTGCCAGCACCGGAGGGTGGGGTATTCAAGAGACCCAGTACTTC
CASTGGWGIQETQYF
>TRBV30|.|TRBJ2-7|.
TGTGCCTGGAGTCAAAAGACACGGACCCAACCCTACGAGCAGTACTTC
CAWSQKTRTQPYEQYF
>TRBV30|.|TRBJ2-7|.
TGTGCCTGGAGCTTAACCCTAGCGTTCCACGAGCAGTACTTC
CAWSLTLAFHEQYF
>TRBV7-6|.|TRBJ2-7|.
TGTGCCAGCCGCCCCGAGGCCCAGGGTCGATACGAGCAGTACTTC
CASRPEAQGRYEQYF
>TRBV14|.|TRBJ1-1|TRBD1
TGTGCCAGCAGCCACAGGGGGTGGGACACTGAAGCTTTCTTT
CASSHRGWDTEAFF